The 12 T cell receptor beta chains below all came from one sample that was sequenced in a study of Ad26.COV2.S vaccination and SARS-CoV-2 variants. Libraries were prepared by immunoSEQ multiplex PCR; TCRdb keeps only in-frame clonotypes and omits some of them. The data show tens of thousands of clones, with approximately 83% seen just once and less than 50% held by the top ten. The sequencing here drew on peripheral blood, taken after recovery from COVID-19. The receptors originated from a human donor who had recovered from COVID-19.

This chain connects TRBV10-3 to TRBJ2-1; 10 bases fit TRBD2. Germline V gene lookup returns CDR1 ENHRY and CDR2 SYGVKD. The ends lost 7 bases at V and 6 bases at J; junction bases unmatched: 6. The CDR3 length is 14 residues. CDR3 amino acids: CAINLAGVGNEQFF. The CDR3 nucleotides are TGTGCCATCAACCTAGCGGGAGTAGGCAATGAGCAGTTCTTC.

The rearrangement joins TRBV19 to TRBJ2-7; possibly TRBD2 for D (5 bases). V shed 2 bases and J shed 0 bases, with 14 bases lying between them. The CDR3 loop spans 16 amino acids. Germline V CDR1 and CDR2: LNHDA, SQIVND (reference sequence). CDR3 residues: CASSISRAASSYEQYF. CDR3 DNA: TGTGCCAGTAGTATAAGCCGAGCGGCCAGCTCCTACGAGCAGTACTTC.

CDR3 sequence reads: CASSRHWGTEAFF. CDR3 nucleotide sequence: TGTGCCAGCAGTCGCCATTGGGGTACTGAAGCTTTCTTT. This sequence joins TRBV6-5 and TRBJ1-1, with D uncertain. V lost 5 bases and J 5 bases, leaving 12 bases between the germline ends. Germline lookup yields CDR1 MNHEY and CDR2 SVGAGI. This CDR3 is built from 13 residues.

The chain is built from TRBV5-8 and TRBJ2-7; possible D gene TRBD2, 6 bases. Germline CDR1 is SGHTS and CDR2 is YDEGEE. This CDR3 has 15 residues. V lost 1 base, J lost 4 bases, and 15 bases lay in between. CDR3 nucleotide sequence: TGTGCCAGCAGCTTGCTCTCGGGGGATACATACGAGCAGTACTTC. This sequence encodes CASSLLSGDTYEQYF.

The chain is built from TRBV5-1 and TRBJ2-1, with TRBD2 identical over 8 bases. The CDR3 runs 15 residues. The ends lost 4 bases at V and 5 bases at J; junction bases unmatched: 8. Germline lookup yields CDR1 SGHRS and CDR2 YFSETQ. CDR3 coding DNA: TGCGCCAGCAGCCCAGCGGGAGCCTCGAACAATGAGCAGTTCTTC. This encodes CASSPAGASNNEQFF.

V is TRBV28 and J is TRBJ2-7, with TRBD1 matching 9 bases. Germline assignment: CDR1 MDHEN and CDR2 SYDVKM. CDR3 length: 14 amino acids. Germline trimming cut 3 bases from V and 3 bases from J; bases unmatched to any gene: 3. The CDR3 bases are TGTGCCAGCAGTTTGGGGACAGGGTTCTACGAGCAGTACTTC. This sequence encodes CASSLGTGFYEQYF.

The chain has TRBV6-1 and TRBJ2-3; 11 nucleotides agree with TRBD1. Trimming cost V 4 bases and J 3 bases; bases outside gene matches: 6. The CDR3 has 16 amino acids. CDR1 and CDR2 (germline): MNHNS, SASEGT. CDR3 amino acids: CASSARDRGRTDTQYF. The CDR3 nucleotides are TGTGCCAGCAGTGCCCGGGACAGGGGGAGGACAGATACGCAGTATTTT.

The V gene is TRBV2, the J gene TRBJ1-5, with a possible D match to TRBD1 (5 bases). The germline V and J ends were trimmed by 3 bases and 4 bases, with 7 bases remaining between them. CDR1 SNHLY and CDR2 FYNNEI come from the germline V gene. The CDR3 totals 13 residues. The CDR3 region has the DNA TGTGCCAGCAGTGACAGGGAGAATCAGCCCCAGCATTTT. This translates into CASSDRENQPQHF.

V gene TRBV30 combines with J gene TRBJ2-1; D not certain. Trimming took 3 bases from V and 3 from J, leaving 3 bases between them. Germline-derived CDR1 and CDR2 are GTSNPN and SVGIG (reference sequence). This CDR3 comprises 11 residues. CDR3 region: CAWSHYNEQFF. DNA of the CDR3: TGTGCCTGGAGCCACTACAATGAGCAGTTCTTC. The full variable domain, with the rest looked up from reference TRBV30 and TRBJ2-1, is SQTIHQWPATLVQPVGSPLSLECTVEGTSNPNLYWYRQAAGRGLQLLFYSVGIGQISSEVPQNLSASRPQDRQFILSSKKLLLSDSGFYLCAWSHYNEQFFGPGTRLTVL.

This sequence joins TRBV18 and TRBJ2-7; TRBD2 might be the D (7 bases). The ends were cut back, 6 bases at V and 5 bases at J, with 20 bases in the middle. In germline, CDR1 is KGHSH, CDR2 LQKENI. This CDR3 is 15 amino acids long. The CDR3 DNA is TGTGCCAGCTCCCGACGGGGGGCGGGAGCACACGAGCAGTACTTC. Protein product: CASSRRGAGAHEQYF.

This clone came up once. J is TRBJ1-6 and V is TRBV5-1; TRBD1 might be the D (6 bases). This CDR3 spans 16 amino acids. Between the trimmed V and J ends, which lost 0 bases and 7 bases, there was a span of 14 bases. Germline V CDR1 and CDR2: SGHRS, YFSETQ. This CDR3 reads CASSLEAGVENSPLHF. The CDR3 DNA is TGCGCCAGCAGCTTGGAGGCAGGGGTGGAAAATTCACCCCTCCACTTT.

The chain links TRBV6-5 to TRBJ2-1, with D tentatively TRBD2 (6 bases). From germline, CDR1 is MNHEY and CDR2 SVGAGI. CDR3 length: 15 residues. Trimming removed 2 bases from V and 6 bases from J, with 14 bases in between. The CDR3 spells CASSYPRAGSNEQFF. CDR3 nucleotide sequence: TGTGCCAGCAGTTACCCTCGGGCCGGGAGCAATGAGCAGTTCTTC.